Listed below are T cell receptor beta chains from one sample, sequenced in a study of T cells in Graves' hyperthyroidism and ophthalmopathy. Each CDR3 protein is one row after TCRdb ran MiXCR on the multiplex PCR reads. This table has hundreds of thousands of distinct CDR3 sequences, approximately 15% appearing once. Sequenced material: blood. The receptor set was obtained from a woman in her forties with Graves' ophthalmopathy. CDR3s leave out the opening cysteine and the closing phenylalanine or tryptophan. A D gene is named only where the DNA matches it firmly.

V,D,CDR3
TRBV2,TRBD2,ASRPGTSGNEQF
TRBV20-1,TRBD1,SASRQGADTGELF
TRBV11-2,NA,ASSSGRTYGYT
TRBV27,TRBD1,ASSFGQGLNEQY
TRBV12-3/TRBV12-4,NA,ASSQDNRARTEAF
TRBV6-1,NA,ASSPGKNIQY
TRBV20-1,NA,SARDSRRALSYEQY
TRBV28,TRBD1,ASSRSGTGYSNQPQH
TRBV5-1,TRBD1,ASSLVPETPGGSGYT
TRBV7-8,NA,ASSLGSRPKETQY
TRBV2,NA,ASSPGVSYNEQF
TRBV7-9,NA,ASSYSWAPLHTQY
TRBV18,NA,ASSSPDNYEQY
TRBV20-1,TRBD1,SAKRQGMNTEAF
TRBV7-2,TRBD2,ASSLTGLGTGELF
TRBV18,TRBD1,ASSPRQGVNTDTQY
TRBV7-9,TRBD2,ASSLGGLSGGWSDGANVLT
TRBV7-2,NA,ASSLEGGLSYEQY
TRBV4-2,NA,ASSPGPLHNEQF
TRBV9,NA,ASSPPGSGQETQY
TRBV6-5,NA,ASSYSGAFSGANVLT
TRBV12-3/TRBV12-4,NA,ASRGTSKLTEAF
TRBV28,NA,ASTKGRGYT